What follows are 25 T cell receptor beta chains derived from one specimen sequenced in a study of metastatic and nonmetastatic thyroid tumors (dated by TCRdb to 2019 to 2021). Before undergoing thyroid surgery, none of the patients had been given any kind of treatment. Library method: PCR. Sequencing instrument: Illumina HiSeq 4000. TCRdb cleaned the public reads at Q25 with fastp, built clones with MiXCR and kept in-frame beta chains. The sample has about 39,000 clones on record, approximately 20% of them singletons. The top ten hold roughly an eighth of the sample. The sample consisted of tumor tissue. The receptors were gathered from a female donor with papillary thyroid cancer or a benign thyroid nodule (not recorded which). Some clones in this sample may be carry-over from other donors' samples.

This clone has at least ten counts. The chain joins TRBV11-2 to TRBJ1-5; no clear D gene. The CDR3 covers 16 residues. Trimming took 4 bases from V and 0 from J, leaving 13 bases between them. Germline CDR1 and CDR2: SGHAT and FQNNGV. CDR3 residues: CASSSGYGVSNQPQHF. The CDR3 bases are TGTGCCAGCAGCTCGGGGTACGGGGTTAGCAATCAGCCCCAGCATTTT. The entire variable domain, with the rest obtained from reference TRBV11-2 and TRBJ1-5, is as follows: EAGVAQSPRYKIIEKRQSVAFWCNPISGHATLYWYQQILGQGPKLLIQFQNNGVVDDSQLPKDRFSAERLKGVDSTLKIQPAKLEDSAVYLCASSSGYGVSNQPQHFGDGTRLSIL.

The chain has TRBV9 and TRBJ1-1; 7 positions match TRBD1. The CDR3 consists of 17 residues. Per germline, CDR1 SGDLS and CDR2 YYNGEE. V lost 2 bases and J lost 0; bases outside the gene matches: 10. This CDR3 is CASSVNHGTVMNTEAFF. CDR3 DNA: TGTGCCAGCAGCGTTAACCACGGGACAGTCATGAACACTGAAGCTTTCTTT.

The chain uses TRBV6-2 or TRBV6-3 and TRBJ1-3; D remains unclear. The ends were cut back, 0 bases at V and 5 bases at J, with 8 bases in the middle. CDR1 MNHEY and CDR2 SVGEGT come from the germline V gene. CDR3 size: 14 residues. CDR3 residues: CASSYSGRRNTIYF. CDR3 bases: TGTGCCAGCAGTTACTCGGGCAGAAGAAACACCATATATTTT.

Note on this clone: A clone one base away is much larger, so this may be a read error. The chain recombines TRBV28 with TRBJ2-5; the D is unclear. This CDR3 region has 11 residues. Deletions cut 7 bases from V and 4 bases from J, with 7 bases between. CDR1 and CDR2 (germline): MDHEN, SYDVKM. The CDR3 loop is CASIFIETQYF. CDR3 bases: TGTGCCAGCATTTTTATAGAGACCCAGTACTTC.

This clone was recorded a few times. This rearrangement joins TRBV27 to TRBJ2-7; 8 bases are a match to TRBD2. The CDR3 covers 15 residues. Germline CDR1 and CDR2: MNHEY and SMNVEV (reference sequence). The ends lost 5 bases at V and 0 bases at J; junction bases unmatched: 6. CDR3 loop: CASSDSSGLSYEQYF. CDR3 sequence (DNA): TGTGCCAGCAGTGACTCTAGCGGGCTCTCCTACGAGCAGTACTTC.

This clone is labeled as medium-sized. The chain is built from TRBV6-1 and TRBJ2-6; D perhaps matches TRBD1 (5 bases). The CDR3 runs 16 residues. V gave up 3 bases and J gave up 2 bases, with 11 bases separating them. Germline V gene data show CDR1 as MNHNS and CDR2 as SASEGT. CDR3 residues: CASSEGLGAGANVLTF. CDR3 in DNA: TGTGCCAGCAGTGAGGGGCTAGGGGCTGGGGCCAACGTCCTGACTTTC.

J is TRBJ1-2 and V is TRBV20-1; no reliable D call. This CDR3 region has 15 residues. With 0 bases removed from V and 0 bases from J, the gap between germline ends came to 11 bases. Germline CDR1 reads DFQATT; CDR2 reads SNEGSKA (reference sequence). The CDR3 loop reads CSARDSAGSNYGYTF. The DNA of the CDR3 is TGCAGTGCTAGAGATTCAGCCGGGTCTAACTATGGCTACACCTTC.

This clone was recorded only once. V and J are TRBV11-2 and TRBJ2-1; D unresolved. The DNA end lines up better with TRBJ2-7; the J call may be wrong. The germline CDR1 and CDR2 sequences are SGHAT and FQNNGV. The CDR3 extends over 15 amino acids. Here the CDR3 reads CASSLEVGPSYEQYF. Here the CDR3 DNA reads TGTGCCAGCAGCTTAGAAGTCGGACCCTCCTACGAGCAGTACTTC.

This clone has ten or more counts. The rearrangement uses TRBV5-1 and TRBJ2-1; perhaps D is TRBD1 or TRBD2 (6 bases each). V lost 0 bases, J lost 4 bases, and 11 bases lay in between. Germline V gene lookup returns CDR1 SGHRS and CDR2 YFSETQ. CDR3 length equals 15 residues. The CDR3 sequence: CASSLGGALYNEQFF. CDR3 DNA: TGCGCCAGCAGCTTGGGGGGGGCATTATACAATGAGCAGTTCTTC. The full variable domain, its missing parts supplied by reference TRBV5-1 and TRBJ2-1, is KAGVTQTPRYLIKTRGQQVTLSCSPISGHRSVSWYQQTPGQGLQFLFEYFSETQRNKGNFPGRFSGRQFSNSRSEMNVSTLELGDSALYLCASSLGGALYNEQFFGPGTRLTVL.

Worth noting for this clone: Possible read error: a much larger clone is one base away. The V call is TRBV20-1, the J call TRBJ2-2; the D gene is possibly TRBD2 (6 bases). CDR3 size: 13 residues. Germline-derived CDR1 and CDR2 are DFQATT and SNEGSKA (reference sequence). CDR3 protein: CSASGASTGGLFF. CDR3 bases: TGCAGTGCTAGCGGGGCTAGCACCGGGGGGCTGTTTTTT.

In its sample, this clone was seen many times. The chain employs TRBV20-1 and TRBJ2-1; TRBD2 aligns across 16 bases. CDR3 length: 16 residues. V shed 6 bases, J shed 7 bases, and the junction held 9 bases outside the gene matches. CDR1 is DFQATT, CDR2 SNEGSKA, per germline (reference sequence). CDR3 protein: CSARGLAGGVENEQFF. CDR3 in DNA: TGCAGTGCCCGGGGACTAGCGGGAGGGGTCGAGAATGAGCAGTTCTTC.

In this sample, this clone turned up many times. The chain has TRBV20-1 and TRBJ2-7, with 8 bases that match TRBD2. CDR3 length: 15 residues. V gave up 3 bases and J gave up 6 bases; unmatched junction bases: 13. The germline V gene has CDR1 DFQATT and CDR2 SNEGSKA (reference sequence). The CDR3 DNA follows: TGCAGTGCTAGTGGAGCGGCTAGCGGGCAGGGCGAGCAGTACTTC. Encoded protein: CSASGAASGQGEQYF.

This clone was counted at least ten times. This chain joins TRBV20-1 and TRBJ1-1; D ambiguous. This CDR3 contains 14 residues. Germline CDR1 is DFQATT and CDR2 is SNEGSKA (reference sequence). V gave up 4 bases and J gave up 6 bases, with 18 bases separating them. CDR3 sequence: CSAIPLYKAPEAFF. The CDR3 coding sequence is TGCAGTGCTATACCCCTTTATAAAGCCCCTGAAGCTTTCTTT.

With regard to this clone: A read error may explain this, as a much larger clone is one base away. The chain links TRBV20-1 to TRBJ2-5, with a tentative D call TRBD1 (7 bases). Per germline, CDR1 DFQATT and CDR2 SNEGSKA (reference sequence). CDR3 length: 13 residues. As DNA, the CDR3 is TGCAGTGCCCAGGGGGGCAGCCAAGACACCCAGTACTTC. This encodes CSAQGGSQDTQYF.

This clone ranks as medium-sized. One end of the junction does not line up with germline, which may come from a read error. CDR3 sequence reads: CASSPGGLVSNEKLFF. CDR3 nucleotide sequence: TGTGCTAGCAGCCCCGGGGGCTTGGTATCTAATGAAAAACTGTTTTTT. This sequence joins TRBV7-7 and TRBJ1-4; maybe TRBD1 (6 bases). Germline-derived CDR1 and CDR2 are SSHAT and FNYEAQ (reference sequence). The CDR3 spans 16 residues.

This clone was seen at least ten times. V and J are TRBV20-1 and TRBJ2-1; D unresolved. V was cut by 0 bases and J by 7 bases, with 19 bases left in between. The CDR3 is 16 residues long. Per the germline V gene, CDR1 is DFQATT and CDR2 is SNEGSKA (reference sequence). The CDR3 loop reads CSARDVRVGFGNEQFF. For the CDR3, the DNA is TGCAGTGCTAGAGATGTTCGGGTGGGTTTCGGGAATGAGCAGTTCTTC.

The sample holds many counts of this clone. Additional DNA sequences in this sample encode the identical CDR3. J is TRBJ2-3 and V is TRBV11-1; 8 nucleotides align to TRBD2. J lost 3 bases, V lost 4 bases, and 9 bases had no gene match. Germline V gene sequence: CDR1 SGHAT, CDR2 FQDESV (reference sequence). This CDR3 spans 16 amino acids. DNA of the CDR3: TGTGCCAGCAGCTCCGCGGCGGCGGGAGGAACAGATACGCAGTATTTT. Protein sequence: CASSSAAAGGTDTQYF.

The sample holds many counts of this clone. The rearrangement uses TRBV14 and TRBJ2-7; weak D call: TRBD1 (6 bases). With 4 bases removed from V and 6 bases from J, the gap between germline ends came to 16 bases. The CDR3 loop spans 14 amino acids. Germline V gene sequence: CDR1 SGHDN, CDR2 FVKESK. CDR3 DNA sequence: TGTGCCAGCAGCCTAACAGGGACCAGTCTCGAGCAGTACTTC. This encodes CASSLTGTSLEQYF.

The chain couples TRBV20-1 to TRBJ2-3, with 12 nucleotides matching TRBD2. Per germline, CDR1 DFQATT and CDR2 SNEGSKA (reference sequence). CDR3 length equals 17 residues. V trimming: 2 bases; J trimming: 5 bases; junction bases outside the gene matches: 11. The CDR3 spells CSARYIPSSGRGDTQYF. The CDR3 coding sequence is TGCAGTGCTAGATATATCCCCTCTAGCGGGAGGGGAGATACGCAGTATTTT.

This clone was counted many times. V and J are TRBV18 and TRBJ2-7, with 11 bases lining up with TRBD2. Germline V lookup: CDR1 KGHSH, CDR2 LQKENI. Germline trimming cut 3 bases from V and 5 bases from J; bases unmatched to any gene: 9. The length of the CDR3 is 16 residues. Here the CDR3 DNA reads TGTGCCAGCTCACCTACAACTAGCGGGAGTGTCGACGAGCAGTACTTC. Translation gives CASSPTTSGSVDEQYF.

This clone was recorded many times. The rearrangement uses TRBV27 and TRBJ1-5; possibly TRBD1 for D (5 bases). The CDR3 covers 13 residues. V lost 4 bases to trimming and J lost 7 bases, with 11 bases between them. The germline V gene encodes CDR1 MNHEY and CDR2 SMNVEV (reference sequence). The CDR3 reads CASSYRQNQPQHF. DNA for the CDR3: TGTGCCAGCAGTTACCGACAGAACCAGCCCCAGCATTTT.

This clone appeared many times. The chain combines TRBV20-1 with TRBJ2-2; TRBD1 matches 8 bases. The length of the CDR3 is 15 residues. Germline lookup yields CDR1 DFQATT and CDR2 SNEGSKA (reference sequence). The junction had 9 bases not matched to a gene; V was cut back by 5 bases and J by 4 bases. CDR3 in amino acids: CSAGVGTGSTGELFF. DNA of the CDR3: TGCAGTGCTGGCGTTGGGACAGGATCCACCGGGGAGCTGTTTTTT.

This clone was seen a few times. The genes are TRBV12-3 or TRBV12-4 and TRBJ1-1; weak D call: TRBD1 (6 bases). The CDR3 spans 16 residues. V lost 5 bases and J lost 4, with 20 bases in between. CDR3 sequence reads: CASSGISGKGGTEAFF. The CDR3 coding sequence is TGTGCCAGCAGTGGGATATCCGGGAAAGGGGGCACTGAAGCTTTCTTT.

This clone was found many times. The V call is TRBV30, the J call TRBJ2-1, with 10 nucleotides matching TRBD2. The CDR3 is made up of 16 amino acids. Germline V gives CDR1 GTSNPN, CDR2 SVGIG (reference sequence). V lost 1 base and J lost 0; bases outside the gene matches: 3. This CDR3 reads CAWSGAGGNSYNEQFF. For the CDR3, the DNA is TGTGCCTGGAGTGGAGCGGGGGGGAACTCCTACAATGAGCAGTTCTTC.

This clone was recorded many times. The chain links TRBV5-1 to TRBJ2-7, with TRBD1 identical over 9 bases. The V segment lost 5 bases and the J segment 2 bases; nucleotides outside the gene matches: 8. CDR3 length: 15 amino acids. CDR1 and CDR2 (germline): SGHRS, YFSETQ. The CDR3 nucleotides are TGCGCCAGCAGGACCGGGACAGGGTTCACCTACGAGCAGTACTTC. Its translation: CASRTGTGFTYEQYF.